Listed below are T cell receptor beta chains from one sample, sequenced in a study of metastatic and nonmetastatic thyroid tumors. From the PCR reads, TCRdb re-called clones with MiXCR. The sample records about 24,000 clones, roughly a quarter being singletons. Sample: tumor tissue. All receptors derive from a male donor with papillary thyroid cancer or a benign thyroid nodule (not recorded which). Some clones in this sample may be carry-over from other donors' samples. The CDR3 runs from the conserved cysteine through the conserved F or W. Each record gives: V gene, D gene, J gene, clone size, CDR3 protein, CDR3 DNA. D genes are given only for firm matches. Size values are once, few and many counts, or a class for expanded clones, and some rows have none.

TRBV20-1	-	TRBJ2-5	many	CSAKVWGETQYF	TGCAGTGCTAAGGTCTGGGGAGAGACCCAGTACTTC
TRBV6-2/TRBV6-3	-	TRBJ1-6	-	CAVGDIRNSPLHF	TGTGCAGTCGGGGACATACGCAATTCACCCCTCCACTTT
TRBV7-9	-	TRBJ1-6	many	CASSLDSSYNSPLHF	TGTGCCAGCAGCTTAGACAGCTCCTATAATTCACCCCTCCACTTT
TRBV5-4	-	TRBJ2-5	many	CASSLRLVGGGETQYF	TGTGCCAGCAGCTTGAGGTTGGTCGGAGGCGGAGAGACCCAGTACTTC
TRBV5-6	TRBD1	TRBJ2-4	many	CASRAGQGKNIQYF	TGTGCCAGCAGAGCGGGACAGGGGAAAAACATTCAGTACTTC
TRBV6-2/TRBV6-3	-	TRBJ1-2	few	CASRRERDVGGYTF	TGTGCCAGCAGACGGGAAAGGGATGTCGGTGGCTACACCTTC
TRBV4-3	TRBD1	TRBJ1-3	many	CASSRVQGAGNTIYF	TGCGCCAGCAGCCGCGTACAGGGGGCTGGAAACACAATATATTTT
TRBV12-3/TRBV12-4	-	TRBJ2-5	many	CASSFGRAQETQYF	TGTGCCAGCAGTTTCGGGCGGGCGCAAGAGACCCAGTACTTC
TRBV27	-	TRBJ2-7	medium-sized	CASSPSQGYHEQYF	TGTGCCAGCAGCCCCTCTCAGGGGTACCACGAGCAGTACTTC
TRBV15	-	TRBJ2-6	many	CATSSSGGAGANVLTF	TGTGCCACCAGCTCAAGCGGAGGGGCCGGGGCCAACGTCCTGACTTTC
TRBV30	TRBD1	TRBJ1-4	-	CAWSHGTGNEKLFF	TGTGCCTGGAGTCATGGGACAGGGAATGAAAAACTGTTTTTT
TRBV28	-	TRBJ2-1	few	CASSALSVAYNEQFF	TGTGCCAGCAGTGCCCTATCGGTAGCGTACAATGAGCAGTTCTTC
TRBV13	-	TRBJ2-1	many	CASSLGDPRGGEQFF	TGTGCCAGCAGCTTAGGGGACCCCCGGGGTGGTGAGCAGTTCTTC
TRBV10-3	-	TRBJ2-1	many	CAISSPGATPYNEQFF	TGTGCCATCAGTTCCCCCGGGGCCACCCCCTACAATGAGCAGTTCTTC
TRBV28	TRBD2	TRBJ2-7	-	CASRSSGLYEQYF	TGTGCGAGTCGGAGTAGCGGGCTCTACGAGCAGTACTTC